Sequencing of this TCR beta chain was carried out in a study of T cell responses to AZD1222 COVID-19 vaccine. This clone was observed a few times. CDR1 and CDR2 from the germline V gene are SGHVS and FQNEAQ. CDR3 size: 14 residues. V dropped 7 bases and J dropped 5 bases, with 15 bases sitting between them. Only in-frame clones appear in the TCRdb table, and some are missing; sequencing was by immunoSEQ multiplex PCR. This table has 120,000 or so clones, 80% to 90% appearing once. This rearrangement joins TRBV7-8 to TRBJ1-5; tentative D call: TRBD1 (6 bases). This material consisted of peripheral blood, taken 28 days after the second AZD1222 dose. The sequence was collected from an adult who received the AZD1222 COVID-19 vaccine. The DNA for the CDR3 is TGTGCCAGCACGACCTGGGACACCGATCAGCCCCAGCATTTT. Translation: CASTTWDTDQPQHF.